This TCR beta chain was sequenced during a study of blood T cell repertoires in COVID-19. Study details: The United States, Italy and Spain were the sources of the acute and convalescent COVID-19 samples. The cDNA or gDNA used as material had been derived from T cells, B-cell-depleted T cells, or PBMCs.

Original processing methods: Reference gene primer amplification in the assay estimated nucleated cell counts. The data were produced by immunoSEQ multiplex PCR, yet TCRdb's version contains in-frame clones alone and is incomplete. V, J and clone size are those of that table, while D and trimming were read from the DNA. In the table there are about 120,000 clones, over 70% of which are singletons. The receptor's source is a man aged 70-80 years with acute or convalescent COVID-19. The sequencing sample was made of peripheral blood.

The CDR3 DNA follows: TGTGCCAGCAGTGACGGAGGAACTCAGCCCCAGCATTTT. Amino acid sequence: CASSDGGTQPQHF. The chain joins TRBV2 to TRBJ1-5; D is unresolved. The CDR3 length is 13 residues. CDR1 and CDR2 (germline): SNHLY, FYNNEI. Trimming pared 3 bases from V and 6 bases from J, leaving 9 bases between.